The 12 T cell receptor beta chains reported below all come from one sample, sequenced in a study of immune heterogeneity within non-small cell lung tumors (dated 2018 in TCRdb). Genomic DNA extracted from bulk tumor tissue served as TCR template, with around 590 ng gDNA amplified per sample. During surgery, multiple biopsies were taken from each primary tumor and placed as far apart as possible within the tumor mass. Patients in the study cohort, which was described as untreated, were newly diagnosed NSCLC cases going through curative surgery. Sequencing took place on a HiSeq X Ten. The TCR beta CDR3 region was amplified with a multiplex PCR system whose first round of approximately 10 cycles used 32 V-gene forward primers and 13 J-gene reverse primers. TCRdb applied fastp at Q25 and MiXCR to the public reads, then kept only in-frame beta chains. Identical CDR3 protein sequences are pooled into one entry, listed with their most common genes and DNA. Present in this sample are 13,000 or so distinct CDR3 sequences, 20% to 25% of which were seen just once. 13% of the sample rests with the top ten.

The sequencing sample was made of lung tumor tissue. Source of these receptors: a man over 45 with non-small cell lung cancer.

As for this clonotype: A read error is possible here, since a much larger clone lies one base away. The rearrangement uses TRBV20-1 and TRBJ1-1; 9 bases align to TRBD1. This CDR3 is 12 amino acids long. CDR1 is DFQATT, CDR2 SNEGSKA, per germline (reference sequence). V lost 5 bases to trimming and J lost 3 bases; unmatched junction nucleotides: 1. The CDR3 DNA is TGCAGTGCTTGGACAGGGGACACTGAAGCTTTCTTT. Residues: CSAWTGDTEAFF.

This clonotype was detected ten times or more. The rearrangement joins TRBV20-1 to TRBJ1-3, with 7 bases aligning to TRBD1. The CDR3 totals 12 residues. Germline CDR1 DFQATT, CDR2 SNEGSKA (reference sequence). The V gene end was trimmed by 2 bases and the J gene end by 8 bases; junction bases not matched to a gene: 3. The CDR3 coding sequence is TGCAGTGCTAGACAGGGGGGACACACCATATATTTT. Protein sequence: CSARQGGHTIYF.

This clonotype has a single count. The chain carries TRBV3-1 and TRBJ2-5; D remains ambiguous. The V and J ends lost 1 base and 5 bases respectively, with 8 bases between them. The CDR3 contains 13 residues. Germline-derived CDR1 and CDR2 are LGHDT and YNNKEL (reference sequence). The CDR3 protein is CASSQGGTETQYF. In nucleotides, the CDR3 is TGTGCCAGCAGCCAAGGGGGTACGGAGACCCAGTACTTC.

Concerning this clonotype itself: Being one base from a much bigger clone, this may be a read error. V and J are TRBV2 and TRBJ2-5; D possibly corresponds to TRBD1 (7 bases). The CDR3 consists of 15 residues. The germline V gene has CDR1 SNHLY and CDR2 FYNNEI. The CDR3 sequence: CDSTEGAQGGETQYF. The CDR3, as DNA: TGTGACAGCACCGAGGGGGCGCAGGGAGGAGAGACCCAGTACTTC. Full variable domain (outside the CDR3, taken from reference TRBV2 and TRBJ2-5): EPEVTQTPSHQVTQMGQEVILRCVPISNHLYFYWYRQILGQKVEFLVSFYNNEISEKSEIFDDQFSVERPDGSNFTLKIRSTKLEDSAMYFCDSTEGAQGGETQYFGPGTRLLVL.

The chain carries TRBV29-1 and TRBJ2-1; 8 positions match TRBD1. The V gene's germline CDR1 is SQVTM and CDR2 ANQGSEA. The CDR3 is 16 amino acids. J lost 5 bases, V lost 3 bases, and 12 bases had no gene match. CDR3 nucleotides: TGCAGCGTTGAGGACCCGGACAGGGAATCCCACAATGAGCAGTTCTTC. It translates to CSVEDPDRESHNEQFF.

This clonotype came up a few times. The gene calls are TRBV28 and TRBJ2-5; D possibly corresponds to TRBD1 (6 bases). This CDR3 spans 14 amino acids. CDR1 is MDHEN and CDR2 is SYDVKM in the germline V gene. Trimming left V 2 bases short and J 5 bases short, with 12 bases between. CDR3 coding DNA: TGTGCCAGCAGTTTAAACAGGGAGCGGGAGACCCAGTACTTC. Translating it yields CASSLNRERETQYF. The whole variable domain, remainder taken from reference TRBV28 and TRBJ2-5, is DVKVTQSSRYLVKRTGEKVFLECVQDMDHENMFWYRQDPGLGLRLIYFSYDVKMKEKGDIPEGYSVSREKKERFSLILESASTNQTSMYLCASSLNRERETQYFGPGTRLLVL.

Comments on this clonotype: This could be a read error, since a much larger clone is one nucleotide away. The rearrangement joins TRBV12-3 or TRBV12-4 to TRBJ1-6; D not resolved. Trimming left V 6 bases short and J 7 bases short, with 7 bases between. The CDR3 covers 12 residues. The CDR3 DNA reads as TGTGCCAGCAGCCTTCCAAATTCACCCCTCCACTTT. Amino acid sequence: CASSLPNSPLHF.

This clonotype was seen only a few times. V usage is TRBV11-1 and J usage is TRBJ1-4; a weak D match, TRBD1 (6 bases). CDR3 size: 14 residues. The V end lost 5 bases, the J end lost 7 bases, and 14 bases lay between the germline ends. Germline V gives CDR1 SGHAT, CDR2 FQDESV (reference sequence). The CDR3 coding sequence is TGTGCCAGCAGCCGCGACAGGTCCGGTGAAAAACTGTTTTTT. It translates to CASSRDRSGEKLFF.

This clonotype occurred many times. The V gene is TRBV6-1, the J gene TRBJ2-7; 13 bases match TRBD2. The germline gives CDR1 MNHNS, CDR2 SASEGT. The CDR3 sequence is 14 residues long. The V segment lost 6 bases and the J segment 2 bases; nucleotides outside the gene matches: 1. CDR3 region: CASRLAGGAYEQYF. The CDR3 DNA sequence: TGTGCCAGCAGACTAGCGGGAGGGGCCTACGAGCAGTACTTC.

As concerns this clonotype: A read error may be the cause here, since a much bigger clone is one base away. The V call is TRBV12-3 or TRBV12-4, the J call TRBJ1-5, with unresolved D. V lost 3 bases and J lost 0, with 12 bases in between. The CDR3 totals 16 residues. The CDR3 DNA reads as TGTGCCAGCAGTTTTCAGAGTATCGCTAGCAATCAGCCCCAGCATTTT. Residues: CASSFQSIASNQPQHF.

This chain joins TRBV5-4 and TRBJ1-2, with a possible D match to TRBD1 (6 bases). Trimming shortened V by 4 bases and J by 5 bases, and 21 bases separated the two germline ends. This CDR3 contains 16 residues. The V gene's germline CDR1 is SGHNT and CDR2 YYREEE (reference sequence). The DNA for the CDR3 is TGTGCCAGCAGCCTCGGGTTGGGGGGGGCGGATTATGGCTACACCTTC. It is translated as CASSLGLGGADYGYTF.

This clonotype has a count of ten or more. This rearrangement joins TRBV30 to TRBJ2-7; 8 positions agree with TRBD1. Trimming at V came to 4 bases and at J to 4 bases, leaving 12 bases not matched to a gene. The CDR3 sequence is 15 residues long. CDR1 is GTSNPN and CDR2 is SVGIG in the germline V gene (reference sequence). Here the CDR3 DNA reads TGTGCCTGGACTAGAGGACAGGGATGGCCTTACGAGCAGTACTTC. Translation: CAWTRGQGWPYEQYF.